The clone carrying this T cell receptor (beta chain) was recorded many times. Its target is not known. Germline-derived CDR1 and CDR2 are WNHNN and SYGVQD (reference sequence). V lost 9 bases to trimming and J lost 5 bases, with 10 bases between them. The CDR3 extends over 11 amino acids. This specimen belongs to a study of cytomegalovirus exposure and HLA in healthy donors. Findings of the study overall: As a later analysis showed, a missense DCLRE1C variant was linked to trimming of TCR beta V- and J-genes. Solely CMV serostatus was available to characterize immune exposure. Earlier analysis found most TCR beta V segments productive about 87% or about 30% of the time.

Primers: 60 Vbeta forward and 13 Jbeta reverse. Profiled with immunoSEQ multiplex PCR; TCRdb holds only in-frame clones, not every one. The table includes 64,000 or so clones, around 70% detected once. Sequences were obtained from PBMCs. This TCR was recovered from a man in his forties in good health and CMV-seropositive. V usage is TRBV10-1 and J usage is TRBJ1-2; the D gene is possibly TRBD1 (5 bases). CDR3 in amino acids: CARWGTYGYTF. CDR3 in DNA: TGCGCCAGATGGGGGACTTATGGCTACACCTTC.